Below are 32 T cell receptor beta chains sequenced from a single sample in a study of tumor-infiltrating lymphocytes in primary liver carcinoma. TCR beta cDNA came from 400 to 500 ng total RNA, primed with a constant-region primer. Three rounds of nested multiplex PCR with slightly modified ARM-PCR produced TCR beta libraries. The study ran its first two PCR rounds for around 10 cycles each, using TRBV1-TRBV30 forward primers and a C-beta reverse primer. TCRdb re-analysed the multiplex PCR reads in MiXCR, keeping a single row per CDR3 protein. The repertoire holds tens of thousands of distinct CDR3 sequences, with over 60% as singletons. Joint extraction of RNA and DNA used roughly 17-32 mg of bulk tissue that was unsorted. The sequenced material came from liver tumor tissue from sampling region 4. Subset of the sample: tumor region T4, right-lateral pole. The receptors originated from a middle-aged man with primary liver carcinoma and hepatitis B virus infection.

Comment on this clonotype: This CDR3 is missing its conserved last phenylalanine or tryptophan, likely due to a read error. The DNA is left out, because the CDR3 cannot be placed on it with certainty; the CDR3 is given as TCRdb lists it. The rearrangement joins TRBV28 to TRBJ2-7; the table's D call of TRBD2 was not tested on the DNA. Both ends counted, the CDR3 spans 15 residues. Looked up from germline, CDR1 is MDHEN and CDR2 is SYDVKM. The CDR3 spells CASRISGLPSHEEYL.

With respect to this clonotype: A much larger clone lies a single base off, so this may be a read error. The chain is built from TRBV29-1 and TRBJ2-1; 7 bases align to TRBD2. Germline V gene sequence: CDR1 SQVTM, CDR2 ANQGSEA. This CDR3 region has 14 residues. The CDR3 spells CSVEPSGFYNEHFF. CDR3 coding DNA: TGCAGCGTTGAACCTAGCGGTTTCTACAATGAGCATTTCTTC.

Worth noting for this clonotype: The conserved phenylalanine or tryptophan normally closing the CDR3 is absent here, so this likely arose from a read error. The chain has TRBV5-5 and TRBJ2-1; D is perhaps TRBD2 (5 bases). Germline-derived CDR1 and CDR2 are SGHKS and YYEKEE (reference sequence). The CDR3 loop spans 16 amino acids. As DNA, the CDR3 is TGTGCCAGCAGACCACGGACGGCCGGGAACTACAGTGAGCAGTTCCTC. It specifies CASRPRTAGNYSEQFL.

A single count supports this clonotype. One end of the junction varies from germline; a read error may be responsible. The chain combines TRBV10-3 with TRBJ1-2, with 12 bases that match TRBD1. The CDR3 is 13 amino acids. The germline V gene encodes CDR1 ENHRY and CDR2 SYGVKD. CDR3 sequence: CAIPGQGATGCTF. The CDR3 DNA reads TGTGCCATTCCGGGACAGGGGGCGACCGGCTGCACCTTC.

Details on this clonotype: One junction end does not reproduce the germline sequence, and a read error may be involved. This sequence joins TRBV6-5 and TRBJ1-1; no reliable D call. CDR3 length: 13 residues. Germline V CDR1 and CDR2: MNHEY, SVGAGI. CDR3 coding DNA: TGTGCCAGCAGCGGGCAGCTCAACACCGAAGCTTTCTTT. Translating it yields CASSGQLNTEAFF.

This clonotype has just a few counts. A single base separates this from a much larger clone, so it may be a read error. The V and J genes are TRBV11-2 and TRBJ2-7, with 10 bases lining up with TRBD2. The CDR3 extends over 15 amino acids. From germline, CDR1 is SGHAT and CDR2 FQNNGV. The CDR3 loop reads CASNLTLAGASEQYF. The CDR3 DNA is TGTGCCAGCAACTTAACCCTAGCGGGGGCTAGCGAGCAGTACTTC.

In its sample, this clonotype was seen many times. CDR3 sequence (DNA): TGTGCCAGCAGCCCCGGGACAGCGCATGGTGCCCAGTACTTC. It is translated as CASSPGTAHGAQYF. The genes are TRBV11-3 and TRBJ2-5; TRBD1 aligns across 7 bases. The germline gives CDR1 SGHNT, CDR2 YENEEA. CDR3 length: 14 residues. The V and J ends lost 5 bases and 9 bases, in that order; junction bases with no gene match: 12.

This clonotype has more than one count but fewer than ten. A junction end diverges from the germline sequence, so it may reflect a read error. The chain uses TRBV6-6 and TRBJ1-4; TRBD1 is a possible D gene (5 bases). The CDR3 extends over 15 amino acids. The germline V gene encodes CDR1 MNHNY and CDR2 SVGAGI (reference sequence). The DNA of the CDR3 is TGTGCAAGCAGTTATGGGGGGTTTACTAATGAAAAACTGTTTTTT. This encodes CASSYGGFTNEKLFF.

This clonotype was observed many times. The junction departs from germline at one end; a sequencing error may be responsible. The V gene is TRBV7-9, the J gene TRBJ2-7; D call uncertain. The CDR3 has 12 amino acids. Germline assignment: CDR1 SEHNR and CDR2 FQNEAQ (reference sequence). The CDR3 region has the DNA TGTGCCAGCAGTATTACCCACTACGAGCAGTATTTC. This translates into CASSITHYEQYF.

As concerns this clonotype: An end of the junction differs from the germline gene, which may be a read error. This sequence joins TRBV6-2 or TRBV6-3 and TRBJ2-7, with D possibly being TRBD1 (6 bases). Germline CDR1 and CDR2: MNHEY and SVGEGT. This CDR3 spans 13 amino acids. CDR3 protein: CASSFAGVYKQYF. DNA of the CDR3: TGTGCCAGCAGTTTCGCAGGGGTCTACAAGCAGTACTTC.

This clonotype appeared many times. The rearrangement joins TRBV4-1 to TRBJ1-5; D not certain. The CDR3 runs to 16 residues. Germline V gene data show CDR1 as MGHRA and CDR2 as YSYEKL. V shed 4 bases and J shed 2 bases, with 15 bases lying between them. The CDR3 loop reads CASSPVERVGNQPQHF. CDR3 coding DNA: TGCGCCAGCAGCCCCGTTGAGAGGGTTGGCAATCAGCCCCAGCATTTT.

Points on this clonotype: Compared with germline, one end of the junction differs, possibly owing to a read error. This chain connects TRBV6-2 or TRBV6-3 to TRBJ2-2; 13 bases fit TRBD2. The CDR3 covers 18 residues. CDR1 and CDR2 from the germline V gene are MNHEY and SVGEGT. The CDR3 loop is CASSSGLAGVRNTGELFF. In DNA form, the CDR3 reads TGTGCCAGCAGCTCCGGACTAGCGGGAGTAAGGAACACGGGGGAGCTCTTTTTT.

In the case of this clonotype: The junction differs from germline at one of its ends, possibly a read error. The rearrangement uses TRBV11-2 and TRBJ1-1; possible D gene TRBD1, 5 bases. This CDR3 spans 15 amino acids. From germline, CDR1 is SGHAT and CDR2 FQNNGV. CDR3 region: CVSSPGRGSNTEALF. CDR3 coding DNA: TGTGTCAGCAGCCCGGGGCGAGGAAGTAACACTGAAGCTTTATTT.

In regard to this clonotype: Relative to the germline gene, one junction end is altered; a read error may explain this. The chain couples TRBV11-2 to TRBJ2-1; 7 bases fit TRBD2. CDR1 is SGHAT and CDR2 is FQNNGV in the germline V gene. There are 15 residues in the CDR3. CDR3 in amino acids: CTSSLLADPYNEQFF. The CDR3 DNA follows: TGTACCAGCAGCCTCCTAGCGGATCCCTACAATGAGCAGTTCTTC.

As for this clonotype: One end of the junction does not line up with germline, which may come from a read error. The chain couples TRBV4-1 to TRBJ2-1; 9 positions agree with TRBD1. Germline lookup yields CDR1 MGHRA and CDR2 YSYEKL. The CDR3 is made up of 16 amino acids. CDR3 nucleotide sequence: TGCGCCAGCAGCCAAACCACAGGGGGCTCCTACAATGAGCAGTTCTTT. Protein: CASSQTTGGSYNEQFF.

This clonotype came up once. Just one base apart from a much larger clone, this may be a read error. Likely a read error: the CDR3 ends without its conserved phenylalanine or tryptophan. V usage is TRBV4-1 and J usage is TRBJ2-3, with 7 bases matching TRBD2. Germline CDR1 and CDR2: MGHRA and YSYEKL. Trimming at V came to 4 bases and at J to 4 bases, leaving 8 bases not matched to a gene. CDR3 length: 15 residues. The CDR3 loop is CASSPWGGSADTQYS. The CDR3, as DNA: TGCGCCAGCAGCCCCTGGGGGGGGTCGGCAGATACGCAGTATTCT.

This clonotype rates as large. The chain has TRBV11-1 and TRBJ2-3; 7 bases align to TRBD2. V lost 5 bases to trimming and J lost 3 bases; unmatched junction nucleotides: 8. The germline V gene has CDR1 SGHAT and CDR2 FQDESV (reference sequence). CDR3 length: 15 amino acids. CDR3 amino acids: CASSEGGGLTDTQYF. In nucleotides, the CDR3 is TGTGCCAGCAGCGAAGGCGGGGGTTTGACAGATACGCAGTATTTT.

The chain joins TRBV4-2 to TRBJ2-1; the match to TRBD1 covers 8 bases. Trimming removed 6 bases from V and 5 bases from J; junction bases left unmatched: 12. Per germline, CDR1 LGHNA and CDR2 YNFKEQ. The CDR3 is 16 amino acids. The CDR3 DNA reads TGTGCCAGCAGACACACTGGGGGACAGGTGAACAATGAGCAGTTCTTC. Amino acids: CASRHTGGQVNNEQFF.

On this clonotype: A junction boundary mismatches the germline segment, possibly from a read error. V is TRBV6-1 and J is TRBJ1-5; D call uncertain. CDR1 MNHNS and CDR2 SASEGT come from the germline V gene. The CDR3 totals 15 residues. The CDR3 DNA sequence: TGTGCCAGCATTGAAATCTTCTATAGCAATCAGCCCCATCATTTT. Translated, it gives CASIEIFYSNQPHHF.

V gene TRBV5-5 combines with J gene TRBJ2-1; no clear D. The CDR3 spans 13 residues. Trimming pared 10 bases from V and 5 bases from J, leaving 16 bases between. In germline, CDR1 is SGHKS, CDR2 YYEKEE (reference sequence). CDR3 nucleotide sequence: TGTGCCGGCAACTCCCGTAAGGACAATGAGCAGTTCTTC. Its protein is CAGNSRKDNEQFF. The full variable domain, rest sourced from reference TRBV5-5 and TRBJ2-1, is DAGVTQSPTHLIKTRGQQVTLRCSPISGHKSVSWYQQVLGQGPQFIFQYYEKEERGRGNFPDRFSARQFPNYSSELNVNALLLGDSALYLCAGNSRKDNEQFFGPGTRLTVL.

This clonotype was observed at least ten times. The J gene is TRBJ2-3, the V gene TRBV5-1, with D hard to call. This CDR3 has 12 amino acids. Looked up from germline, CDR1 is SGHRS and CDR2 is YFSETQ. The V gene lost 3 bases and the J gene lost 3 bases, with 5 bases spanning the gap. The CDR3 DNA reads as TGCGCCAGCAGCTCAGAGACAGATACGCAGTATTTT. This encodes CASSSETDTQYF.

On this clonotype itself: It is likely a read error, because the conserved phenylalanine at the end of the CDR3 is missing. This rearrangement joins TRBV29-1 to TRBJ2-5; D might be TRBD1 or TRBD2, each matching 7 bases. The V end lost 3 bases, the J end lost 10 bases, and 15 bases lay between the germline ends. Per the germline V gene, CDR1 is SQVTM and CDR2 is ANQGSEA. The CDR3 contains 12 residues. Here the CDR3 reads CSVEHRGGVQYC. The CDR3, as DNA: TGCAGCGTTGAGCACAGGGGAGGGGTCCAGTACTGC.

In the case of this clonotype: Just one base apart from a much larger clone, this may be a read error. The genes are TRBV4-2 and TRBJ2-4, with D unclear. This CDR3 is built from 12 residues. CDR1 and CDR2 (germline): LGHNA, YNFKEQ. The CDR3 DNA sequence: TGTGCCAGCAGCCAAGATCTGGATATTCAGGACTTC. Translation gives CASSQDLDIQDF.

Note on this clonotype: A junction boundary mismatches the germline segment, possibly from a read error. The rearrangement links TRBV7-9 to TRBJ2-7; 7 nucleotides match TRBD2. Germline CDR1 reads SEHNR; CDR2 reads FQNEAQ (reference sequence). CDR3 length: 12 amino acids. The CDR3 DNA follows: TGTACCAGCGGGGACGGGTCCTACGAACAGTACTTC. This sequence encodes CTSGDGSYEQYF.

This clonotype was observed once. This may stem from a read error, because a much larger clone lies one nucleotide away. The chain joins TRBV5-1 to TRBJ1-2; weak D call: TRBD1 (6 bases). V was clipped by 4 bases and J by 9 bases, with 13 bases between them. The CDR3 sequence is 12 residues long. Germline V gene lookup returns CDR1 SGHRS and CDR2 YFSETQ. The CDR3: CASSQGQYSYTF. Written as DNA, the CDR3 is TGCGCCAGCAGCCAGGGACAATATAGCTACACCTTC.

In this sample, this clonotype turned up many times. The chain links TRBV28 to TRBJ2-7; D is perhaps TRBD1 (6 bases). The ends were cut back, 1 base at V and 6 bases at J, with 22 bases in the middle. CDR1 is MDHEN, CDR2 SYDVKM, per germline. The CDR3 covers 17 residues. CDR3 residues: CASSLLAPGEEKCEQYF. The CDR3 DNA reads as TGTGCCAGCAGTTTATTGGCCCCAGGGGAAGAAAAGTGCGAGCAGTACTTC.

Worth noting for this clonotype: A much larger clone differs by one base, so this may be a read error. V and J are TRBV6-5 and TRBJ2-7; 11 positions agree with TRBD2. The V gene's germline CDR1 is MNHEY and CDR2 SVGAGI. With 4 bases clipped from V and 6 bases from J, the junction kept 5 bases outside the gene matches. CDR3 length equals 14 residues. The CDR3 spells CASSSLAGGGEQYF. The CDR3 DNA follows: TGTGCCAGCAGTTCTTTAGCGGGAGGGGGCGAGCAGTACTTC.

This clonotype was seen only once. Compared with germline, one end of the junction differs, possibly owing to a read error. The rearrangement joins TRBV11-3 to TRBJ1-3; 7 nucleotides align to TRBD1. Germline CDR1 and CDR2: SGHNT and YENEEA. The CDR3 sequence is 14 residues long. The CDR3 here is CANSTGLSGNTIYF. The DNA for the CDR3 is TGTGCCAACTCGACAGGGCTATCTGGAAACACTATATATTTT. Complete variable domain (other parts from reference TRBV11-3 and TRBJ1-3): EAGVVQSPRYKIIEKKQPVAFWCNPISGHNTLYWYLQNLGQGPELLIRYENEEAVDDSQLPKDRFSAERLKGVDSTLKIQPAELGDSAVYLCANSTGLSGNTIYFGEGSWLTVV.

A remark on this clonotype: This could be a read error, since a much larger clone is one nucleotide away. V usage is TRBV7-9 and J usage is TRBJ2-3; D is undetermined. Germline CDR1 SEHNR, CDR2 FQNEAQ (reference sequence). This CDR3 contains 13 residues. The CDR3 spells CASRLGLTDTQYF. The CDR3 DNA follows: TGTGCCAGCAGATTAGGGCTCACAGATACGCAGTATTTT.

This clonotype appeared a single time. One base away lies a much larger clone, so this may be a sequencing read error. The rearrangement joins TRBV11-2 to TRBJ1-2; possibly TRBD1 for D (5 bases). The CDR3 loop spans 15 amino acids. The V gene's germline CDR1 is SGHAT and CDR2 FQNNGV. CDR3 bases: TGTGTCAGCAGCTTAGATCCCTCAGGGAAGTATGGCTACACCTTC. Translated: CVSSLDPSGKYGYTF.

A remark on this clonotype: It is unclear where the CDR3 begins or ends on the DNA, so no DNA is shown, and the CDR3 is as TCRdb lists it. This chain connects TRBV29-1 to TRBJ2-2. Looked up from germline, CDR1 is SQVTM and CDR2 is ANQGSEA. Inclusive of both ends, the CDR3 amounts to 12 amino acids. The CDR3 sequence is CSVAYGSGEHFF.

V is TRBV12-3 or TRBV12-4 and J is TRBJ2-7, with TRBD1 as a possible D gene (6 bases). The CDR3 length is 13 residues. The V gene lost 2 bases and the J gene lost 3 bases, with 8 bases spanning the gap. The CDR3 loop is CASSLNRVYEQYF. The CDR3 DNA follows: TGTGCCAGCAGTTTAAACAGGGTCTACGAGCAGTACTTC.